The 9 T cell receptor beta chains below were found in one sample sequenced in a study of blood T cell repertoires in COVID-19. TCRdb keeps only in-frame clones here, not all; method: immunoSEQ multiplex PCR. The sample records 250,000 to 300,000 clones, approximately 90% being singletons. The sequencing sample was made of PBMCs or T cells enriched from blood (not recorded which). Receptors were obtained from a middle-aged woman with acute COVID-19.

The genes are TRBV4-3 and TRBJ2-1, with a weak D call TRBD1 (5 bases). The germline gives CDR1 LGHNA, CDR2 YSLEER. The CDR3 covers 14 residues. The V and J ends lost 5 bases and 5 bases respectively, with 13 bases between them. The CDR3 nucleotides are TGCGCCAGCAGCAGGACACCGGGCAACAATGAGCAGTTCTTC. Its translation is CASSRTPGNNEQFF.

The chain is built from TRBV20-1 and TRBJ1-6, with 9 bases aligning to TRBD1. Per the germline V gene, CDR1 is DFQATT and CDR2 is SNEGSKA (reference sequence). The CDR3 spans 20 residues. V dropped 3 bases and J dropped 4; count of bases not matched to a gene: 19. CDR3 nucleotides: TGCAGTGCTAGTTTGTCCGGGACAGGGAAAAAAGTTCGTTATAATTCACCCCTCCACTTT. Translation: CSASLSGTGKKVRYNSPLHF.

The chain combines TRBV2 with TRBJ1-2; D not certain. The CDR3 covers 13 residues. Looked up from germline, CDR1 is SNHLY and CDR2 is FYNNEI. Trimming took 3 bases from V and 3 from J, leaving 8 bases between them. The CDR3 loop reads CASSDNRDYGYTF. Here the CDR3 DNA reads TGTGCCAGCAGTGATAACAGAGACTATGGCTACACCTTC. Full variable domain (missing parts from reference TRBV2 and TRBJ1-2): EPEVTQTPSHQVTQMGQEVILRCVPISNHLYFYWYRQILGQKVEFLVSFYNNEISEKSEIFDDQFSVERPDGSNFTLKIRSTKLEDSAMYFCASSDNRDYGYTFGSGTRLTVV.

The chain is built from TRBV5-1 and TRBJ2-3, with a tentative D call TRBD1 (6 bases). CDR1 and CDR2 (germline): SGHRS, YFSETQ. The V and J ends lost 6 bases and 2 bases respectively, with 22 bases between them. The CDR3 is 17 amino acids. In DNA form, the CDR3 reads TGCGCCAGCATCCCAGACACGACAGGCTTAAACACAGATACGCAGTATTTT. It translates to CASIPDTTGLNTDTQYF.

The gene calls are TRBV5-8 and TRBJ1-1; TRBD1 matches 8 bases. The CDR3 covers 15 residues. J was trimmed by 1 base and V by 4 bases; bases with no gene match: 6. The germline gives CDR1 SGHTS, CDR2 YDEGEE. This CDR3 is CASSAGQGGNTEAFF. The CDR3 DNA reads as TGTGCCAGCAGCGCCGGACAGGGTGGGAACACTGAAGCTTTCTTT.

V usage is TRBV4-2 and J usage is TRBJ1-3; 9 bases match TRBD1. The CDR3 sequence is 17 residues long. CDR1 and CDR2 from the germline V gene are LGHNA and YNFKEQ. Germline trimming cut 1 base from V and 0 bases from J; bases unmatched to any gene: 4. Here the CDR3 reads CASSQATGGISGNTIYF. As DNA, the CDR3 is TGTGCCAGCAGCCAAGCGACAGGGGGAATCTCTGGAAACACCATATATTTT.

This clone came up once. The rearrangement uses TRBV2 and TRBJ2-7; 11 bases agree with TRBD2. The trim removed 4 bases at V and 2 bases at J, leaving 1 base unmatched. The CDR3 is made up of 14 amino acids. CDR1 is SNHLY, CDR2 FYNNEI, per germline. The chain's CDR3 is CASSVAGGTYEQYF. In nucleotides, the CDR3 is TGTGCCAGCAGTGTAGCGGGAGGGACCTACGAGCAGTACTTC.

The rearrangement uses TRBV2 and TRBJ2-1; 8 bases align to TRBD1. Trimming cost V 1 base and J 12 bases; bases outside gene matches: 5. Per the germline V gene, CDR1 is SNHLY and CDR2 is FYNNEI. The CDR3 runs to 13 residues. CDR3 in DNA: TGTGCCAGCAGTGAAGGGGGGACAGGTGGGCAGTTCTTC. Translated: CASSEGGTGGQFF.

This clone was seen a single time. The J gene is TRBJ2-5, the V gene TRBV5-8; D is uncertain. Germline V gives CDR1 SGHTS, CDR2 YDEGEE. V was cut by 4 bases and J by 3 bases, with 13 bases left in between. This CDR3 region has 14 residues. The CDR3 coding sequence is TGTGCCAGCAGCCCTCTGGCCGCAGAAGAGACCCAGTACTTC. Amino acid sequence: CASSPLAAEETQYF.